The source of this TCR beta chain is a study of glioma-infiltrating T cells. Findings of the study overall: Very few CDR3 sequences were shared between tissue and blood.

Concerning this clonotype: The target antigen is unknown. With a much larger clone just one base away, this may be a read error.

The CDR3 runs to 15 residues. Germline loops: CDR1 SGHTA, CDR2 FQGNSA. Using RNA template, CDR3s of TCR alpha and beta were amplified with iRepertoire arm-PCR. MiXCR was run by TCRdb on the multiplex PCR reads, yielding one entry per CDR3 protein. This sample has about 200,000 distinct CDR3 sequences, with more than 25% found just once. The source material was glioma tissue, nonneoplastic brain tissue, or PBMCs (not recorded which). The V and J genes are TRBV7-2 and TRBJ2-1; 9 positions agree with TRBD2. This receptor was taken from a human donor with low-grade glioma or glioblastoma, undergoing nonglioma brain surgery, or in good health (not recorded which). CDR3: CASRLVAGGPDEQFF. The CDR3 DNA follows: TGTGCCAGCAGATTAGTCGCGGGAGGGCCGGATGAGCAGTTCTTC.